The 9 T cell receptor beta chains reported below all come from one sample, sequenced in a study of blood T cell repertoires in COVID-19. Only in-frame clones appear in the TCRdb table, and some are missing; sequencing was by immunoSEQ multiplex PCR. Seen here are 100,000 to 150,000 clones, 82% observed once, and the top ten hold roughly 12%. Sequences were obtained from peripheral blood. These receptors were taken from a human donor in a cohort sampled during active COVID-19.

The chain recombines TRBV19 with TRBJ2-2; D is uncertain. The CDR3 spans 16 residues. V dropped 5 bases and J dropped 0 bases, with 13 bases sitting between them. Germline V gene sequence: CDR1 LNHDA, CDR2 SQIVND (reference sequence). The CDR3 nucleotides read TGTGCCAGTAGTGAGGCATCCGCCGCGAACACCGGGGAGCTGTTTTTT. Protein product: CASSEASAANTGELFF.

The rearrangement links TRBV4-1 to TRBJ2-5, with D hard to call. Germline CDR1 and CDR2: MGHRA and YSYEKL. This CDR3 spans 14 amino acids. Trimming took 1 base from V and 5 from J, leaving 11 bases between them. The CDR3 sequence: CASSQALSRETQYF. The CDR3 DNA reads TGCGCCAGCAGCCAAGCTCTCTCCCGGGAGACCCAGTACTTC.

CDR3 sequence: CASSQDGTPRSTNEKLFF. The CDR3 DNA follows: TGTGCCAGCAGCCAAGATGGGACACCTAGATCAACTAATGAAAAACTGTTTTTT. The V gene is TRBV3-1 (or the pseudogene TRBV3-2), the J gene TRBJ1-4, with D possibly being TRBD1 (6 bases). Trimming took 0 bases from V and 0 from J, leaving 14 bases between them. The CDR3 runs 18 residues. Germline values: CDR1 LGHDT, CDR2 YNNKEL (reference sequence).

This clone appeared a single time. J is TRBJ2-1 and V is TRBV2; D remains unclear. The V end lost 2 bases, the J end lost 3 bases, and 11 bases lay between the germline ends. Germline V lookup: CDR1 SNHLY, CDR2 FYNNEI. The CDR3 is made up of 15 amino acids. In DNA, the CDR3 is TGTGCCAGCAGTGAAATGGGCACCGGCTACAATGAGCAGTTCTTC. Protein: CASSEMGTGYNEQFF.

This clone was counted a single time. The chain links TRBV29-1 to TRBJ2-7; 9 nucleotides align to TRBD1. CDR3 size: 13 residues. V gave up 4 bases and J gave up 5 bases; unmatched junction bases: 6. Germline CDR1 and CDR2: SQVTM and ANQGSEA. The CDR3 DNA follows: TGCAGCGTTGGGGCGGGACAGGGAGACGAGCAGTACTTC. This codes for CSVGAGQGDEQYF.

This CDR3 reads CASSEQGQGINIQYF. In DNA, the CDR3 is TGTGCCAGCAGCGAACAGGGACAGGGTATAAACATTCAGTACTTC. The J gene is TRBJ2-4, the V gene TRBV9; the match to TRBD1 covers 9 bases. The CDR3 has 15 residues. V lost 3 bases to trimming and J lost 6 bases; unmatched junction nucleotides: 7. CDR1 and CDR2 (germline): SGDLS, YYNGEE.

The chain has TRBV6-5 and TRBJ1-4; a weak D match, TRBD1 (5 bases). The germline CDR1 and CDR2 sequences are MNHEY and SVGAGI. The germline V and J ends were trimmed by 5 bases and 0 bases, with 7 bases remaining between them. The CDR3 sequence is 14 residues long. In DNA, the CDR3 is TGTGCCAGCAGTCAGACAGCAACTAATGAAAAACTGTTTTTT. It specifies CASSQTATNEKLFF.

The chain links TRBV2 to TRBJ2-5; D may be TRBD2 (6 bases). The CDR3 runs 13 residues. Germline assignment: CDR1 SNHLY and CDR2 FYNNEI. V was pared by 4 bases and J by 2 bases, with 8 bases between. The CDR3: CASSGTTQETQYF. The CDR3 nucleotides read TGTGCCAGCAGTGGGACTACGCAAGAGACCCAGTACTTC.

CDR3 region: CASSRASEGGFQETQYF. In nucleotides, the CDR3 is TGCGCCAGCAGCCGGGCTTCGGAGGGCGGTTTCCAAGAGACCCAGTACTTC. The rearrangement joins TRBV4-3 to TRBJ2-5; D is perhaps TRBD2 (6 bases). The V and J ends lost 4 bases and 1 base respectively, with 19 bases between them. The germline V gene has CDR1 LGHNA and CDR2 YSLEER. This CDR3 region has 17 residues.